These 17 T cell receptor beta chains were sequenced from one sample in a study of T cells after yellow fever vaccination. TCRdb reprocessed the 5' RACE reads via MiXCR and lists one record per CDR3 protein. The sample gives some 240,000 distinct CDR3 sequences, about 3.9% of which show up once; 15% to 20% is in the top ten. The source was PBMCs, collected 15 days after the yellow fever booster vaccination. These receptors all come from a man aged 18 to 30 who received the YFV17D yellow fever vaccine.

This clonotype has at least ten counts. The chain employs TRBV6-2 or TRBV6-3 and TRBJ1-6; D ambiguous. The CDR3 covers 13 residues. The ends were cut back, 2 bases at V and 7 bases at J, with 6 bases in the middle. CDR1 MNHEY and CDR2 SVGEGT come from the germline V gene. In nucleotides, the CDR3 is TGTGCCAGCAGTTACGAGTCAAATTCACCCCTCCACTTT. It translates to CASSYESNSPLHF.

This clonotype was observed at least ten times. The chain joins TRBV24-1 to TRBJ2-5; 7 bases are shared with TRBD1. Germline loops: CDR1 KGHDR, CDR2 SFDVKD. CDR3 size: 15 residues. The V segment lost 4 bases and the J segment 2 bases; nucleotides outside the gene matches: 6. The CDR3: CATSDSRQGQETQYF. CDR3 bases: TGTGCCACCAGTGACTCTCGACAGGGTCAAGAGACCCAGTACTTC.

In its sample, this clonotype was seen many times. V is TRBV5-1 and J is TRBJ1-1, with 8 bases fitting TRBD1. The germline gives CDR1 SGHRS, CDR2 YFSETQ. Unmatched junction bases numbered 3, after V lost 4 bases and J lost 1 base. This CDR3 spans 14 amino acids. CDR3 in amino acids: CASSMGQENTEAFF. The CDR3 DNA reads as TGCGCCAGCAGCATGGGACAGGAGAACACTGAAGCTTTCTTT.

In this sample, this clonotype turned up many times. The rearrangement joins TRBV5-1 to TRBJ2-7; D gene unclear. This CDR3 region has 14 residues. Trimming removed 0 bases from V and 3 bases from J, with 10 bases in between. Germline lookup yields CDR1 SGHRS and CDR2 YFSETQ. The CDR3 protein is CASSLEPDYYEQYF. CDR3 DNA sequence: TGCGCCAGCAGCTTGGAACCCGATTACTACGAGCAGTACTTC. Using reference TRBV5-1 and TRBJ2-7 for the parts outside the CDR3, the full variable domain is KAGVTQTPRYLIKTRGQQVTLSCSPISGHRSVSWYQQTPGQGLQFLFEYFSETQRNKGNFPGRFSGRQFSNSRSEMNVSTLELGDSALYLCASSLEPDYYEQYFGPGTRLTVT.

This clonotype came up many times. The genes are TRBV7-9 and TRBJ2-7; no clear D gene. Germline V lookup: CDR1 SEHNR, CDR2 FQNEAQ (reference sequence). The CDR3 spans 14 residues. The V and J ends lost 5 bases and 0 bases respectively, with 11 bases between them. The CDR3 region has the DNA TGTGCCAGCAGCCTAACACAGAGCTCCTACGAGCAGTACTTC. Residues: CASSLTQSSYEQYF. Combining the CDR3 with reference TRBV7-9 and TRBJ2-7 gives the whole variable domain DTGVSQNPRHKITKRGQNVTFRCDPISEHNRLYWYRQTLGQGPEFLTYFQNEAQLEKSRLLSDRFSAERPKGSFSTLEIQRTEQGDSAMYLCASSLTQSSYEQYFGPGTRLTVT.

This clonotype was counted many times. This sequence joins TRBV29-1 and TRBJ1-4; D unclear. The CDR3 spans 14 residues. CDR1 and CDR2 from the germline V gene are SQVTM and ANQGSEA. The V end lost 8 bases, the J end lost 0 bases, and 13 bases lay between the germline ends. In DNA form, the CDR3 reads TGCAGCTCGCCCCGGGGTGCAACTAATGAAAAACTGTTTTTT. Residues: CSSPRGATNEKLFF.

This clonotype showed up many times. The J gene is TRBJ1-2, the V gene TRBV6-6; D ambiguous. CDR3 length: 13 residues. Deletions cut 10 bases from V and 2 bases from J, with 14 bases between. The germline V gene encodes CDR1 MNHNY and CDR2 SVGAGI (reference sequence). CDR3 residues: CATSTGGNYGYTF. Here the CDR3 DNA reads TGTGCCACCTCAACGGGCGGAAACTATGGCTACACCTTC.

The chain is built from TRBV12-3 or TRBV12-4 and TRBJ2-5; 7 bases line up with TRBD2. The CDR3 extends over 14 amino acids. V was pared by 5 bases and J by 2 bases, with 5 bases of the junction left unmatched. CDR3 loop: CASSPGLSQETQYF. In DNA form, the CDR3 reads TGTGCCAGCAGTCCGGGACTATCGCAAGAGACCCAGTACTTC.

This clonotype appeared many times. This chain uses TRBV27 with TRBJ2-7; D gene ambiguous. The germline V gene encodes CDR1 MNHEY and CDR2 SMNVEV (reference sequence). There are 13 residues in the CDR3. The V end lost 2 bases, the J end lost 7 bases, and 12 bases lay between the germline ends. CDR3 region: CASSLTYTSEQYF. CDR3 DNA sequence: TGTGCCAGCAGTTTAACGTATACCAGTGAGCAGTACTTC.

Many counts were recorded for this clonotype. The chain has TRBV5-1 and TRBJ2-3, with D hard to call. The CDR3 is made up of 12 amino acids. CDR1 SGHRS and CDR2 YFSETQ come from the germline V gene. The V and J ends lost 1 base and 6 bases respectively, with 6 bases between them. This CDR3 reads CASSLLGDTQYF. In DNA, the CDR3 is TGCGCCAGCAGCTTGTTGGGGGATACGCAGTATTTT.

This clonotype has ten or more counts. The CDR3 loop reads CASSYGSAQHF. The CDR3 region has the DNA TGTGCCAGCAGTTACGGTTCGGCCCAGCATTTT. V and J are TRBV6-6 and TRBJ1-5; unclear D gene. Trimming cost V 2 bases and J 11 bases, with 7 bases left between them. Germline CDR1 and CDR2: MNHNY and SVGAGI (reference sequence). The CDR3 extends over 11 amino acids.

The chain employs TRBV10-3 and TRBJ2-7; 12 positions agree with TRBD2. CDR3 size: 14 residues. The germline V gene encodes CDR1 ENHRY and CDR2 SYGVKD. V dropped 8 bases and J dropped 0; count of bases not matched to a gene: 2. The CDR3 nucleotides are TGTGCCATCCGGACTAGCGGGGACTCCTACGAGCAGTACTTC. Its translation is CAIRTSGDSYEQYF.

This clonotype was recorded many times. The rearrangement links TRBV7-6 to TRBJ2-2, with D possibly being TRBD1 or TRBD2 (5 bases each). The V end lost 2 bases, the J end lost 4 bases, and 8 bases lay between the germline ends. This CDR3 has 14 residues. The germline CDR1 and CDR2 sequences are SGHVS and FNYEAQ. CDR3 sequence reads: CASSLTGPTGELFF. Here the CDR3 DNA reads TGTGCCAGCAGCTTAACGGGGCCCACCGGGGAGCTGTTTTTT.

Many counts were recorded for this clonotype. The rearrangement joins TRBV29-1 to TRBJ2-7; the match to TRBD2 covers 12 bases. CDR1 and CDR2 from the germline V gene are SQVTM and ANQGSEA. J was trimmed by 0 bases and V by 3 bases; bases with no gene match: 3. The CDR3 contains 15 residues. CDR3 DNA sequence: TGCAGCGTTGACCGGACTAGCGGGAACTCCTACGAGCAGTACTTC. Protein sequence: CSVDRTSGNSYEQYF.

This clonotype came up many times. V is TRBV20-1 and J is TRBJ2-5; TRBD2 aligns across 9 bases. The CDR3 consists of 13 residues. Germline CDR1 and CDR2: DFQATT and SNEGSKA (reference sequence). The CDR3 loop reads CSIPGLAQETQYF. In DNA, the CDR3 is TGCAGCATACCGGGACTAGCCCAAGAGACCCAGTACTTC.

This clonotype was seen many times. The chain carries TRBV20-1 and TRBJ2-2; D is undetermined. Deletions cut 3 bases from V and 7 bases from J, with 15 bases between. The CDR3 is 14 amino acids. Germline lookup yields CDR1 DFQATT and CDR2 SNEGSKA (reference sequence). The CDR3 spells CSASRLGSSGELFF. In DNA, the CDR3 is TGCAGTGCTAGTCGTCTGGGTTCGAGCGGGGAGCTGTTTTTT.

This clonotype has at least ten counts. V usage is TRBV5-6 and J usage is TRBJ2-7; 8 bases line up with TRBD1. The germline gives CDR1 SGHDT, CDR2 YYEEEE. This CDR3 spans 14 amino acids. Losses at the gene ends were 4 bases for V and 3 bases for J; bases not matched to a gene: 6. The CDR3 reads CASSVDRGSYEQYV. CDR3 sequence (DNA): TGTGCCAGCAGCGTAGACAGGGGAAGCTACGAGCAGTACGTC.